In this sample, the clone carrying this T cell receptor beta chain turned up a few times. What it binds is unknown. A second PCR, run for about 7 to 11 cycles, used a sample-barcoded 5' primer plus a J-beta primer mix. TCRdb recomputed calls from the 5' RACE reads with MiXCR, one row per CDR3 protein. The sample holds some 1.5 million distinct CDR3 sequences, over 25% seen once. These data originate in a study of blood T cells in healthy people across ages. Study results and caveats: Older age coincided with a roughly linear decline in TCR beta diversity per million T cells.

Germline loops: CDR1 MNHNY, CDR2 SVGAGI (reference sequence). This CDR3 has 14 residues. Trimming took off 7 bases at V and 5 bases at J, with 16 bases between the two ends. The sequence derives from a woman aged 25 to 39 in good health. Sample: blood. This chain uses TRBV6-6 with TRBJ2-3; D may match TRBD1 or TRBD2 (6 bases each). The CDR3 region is CASKRGARGDTQYF. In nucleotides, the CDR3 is TGTGCCAGCAAGAGGGGGGCCCGGGGAGATACGCAGTATTTT.